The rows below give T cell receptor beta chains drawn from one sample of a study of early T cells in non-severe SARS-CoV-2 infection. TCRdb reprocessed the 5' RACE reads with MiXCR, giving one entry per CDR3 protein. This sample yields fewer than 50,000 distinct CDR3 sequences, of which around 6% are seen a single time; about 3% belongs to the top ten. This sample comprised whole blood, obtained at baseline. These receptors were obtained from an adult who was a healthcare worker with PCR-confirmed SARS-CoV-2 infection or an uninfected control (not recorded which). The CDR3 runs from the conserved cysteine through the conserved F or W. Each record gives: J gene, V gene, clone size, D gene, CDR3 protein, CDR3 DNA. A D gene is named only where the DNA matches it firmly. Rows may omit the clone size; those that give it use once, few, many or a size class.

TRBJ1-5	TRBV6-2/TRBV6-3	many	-	CASKKADGTHQPQHF	TGTGCCAGCAAAAAGGCAGACGGTACTCATCAGCCCCAGCATTTT
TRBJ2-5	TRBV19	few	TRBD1	CASSQSRRQGAEETQYF	TGTGCCAGTAGTCAATCCCGCCGGCAGGGGGCTGAGGAGACCCAGTACTTC
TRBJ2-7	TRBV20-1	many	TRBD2	CSARDQAGESYEQYF	TGCAGTGCTAGAGATCAAGCGGGGGAATCCTACGAGCAGTACTTC
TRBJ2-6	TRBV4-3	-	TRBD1	CASSQDGRPSGGAGANVLTF	TGCGCCAGCAGCCAAGACGGCAGACCTTCAGGGGGCGCTGGGGCCAACGTCCTGACTTTC
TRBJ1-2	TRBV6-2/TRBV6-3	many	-	CASSSDIKGYTF	TGTGCCAGCAGTTCCGACATAAAGGGCTACACCTTC
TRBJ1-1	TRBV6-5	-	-	CASSPAVSYAEAFF	TGTGCCAGCAGTCCCGCGGTCAGTTACGCTGAAGCTTTCTTT
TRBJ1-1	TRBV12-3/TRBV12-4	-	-	CASSDNVGYTEAFF	TGTGCCAGCAGTGATAATGTGGGTTACACTGAAGCTTTCTTT
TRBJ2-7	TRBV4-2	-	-	CASSPAGSSYEQYF	TGTGCCAGCAGCCCGGCGGGAAGCTCCTACGAGCAGTACTTC
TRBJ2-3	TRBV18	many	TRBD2	CASSPPSSGGSISTDTQYF	TGTGCCAGCTCACCCCCGTCTAGCGGGGGTTCCATTAGCACAGATACGCAGTATTTT
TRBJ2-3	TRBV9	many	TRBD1	CASSAGQGPDTQYF	TGTGCCAGCAGCGCCGGACAGGGACCAGATACGCAGTATTTT
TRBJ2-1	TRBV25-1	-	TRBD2	CASAPWGLANNEQFF	TGTGCCAGTGCCCCATGGGGACTAGCGAACAATGAGCAGTTCTTC
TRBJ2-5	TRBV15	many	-	CATSSGRGGGNRETQYF	TGTGCCACCAGCAGTGGGAGAGGAGGGGGGAACCGGGAGACCCAGTACTTC
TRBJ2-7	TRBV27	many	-	CASSYTTGTHEQYF	TGTGCCAGCAGTTACACTACAGGGACACACGAGCAGTACTTC
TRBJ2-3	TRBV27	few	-	CASSSQVPGTDTQYF	TGTGCCAGCAGTTCCCAGGTGCCCGGCACAGATACGCAGTATTTT
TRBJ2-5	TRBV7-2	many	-	CASSRLQETQYF	TGTGCCAGCAGCCGGTTGCAAGAGACCCAGTACTTC
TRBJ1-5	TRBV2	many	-	CASSARLGEGQPQHF	TGTGCCAGCAGTGCTCGTCTAGGGGAGGGTCAGCCCCAGCATTTT
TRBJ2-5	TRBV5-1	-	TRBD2	CASSLAASGGQETQYF	TGCGCCAGCAGCTTGGCGGCTAGCGGGGGCCAAGAGACCCAGTACTTC
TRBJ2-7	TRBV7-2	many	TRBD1	CASSPRQGAWLAKTYEQYF	TGTGCCAGCAGCCCGCGACAGGGGGCTTGGCTAGCGAAAACCTACGAGCAGTACTTC
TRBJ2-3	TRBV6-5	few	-	CASSYVDPQRVRSGTDTQYF	TGTGCCAGCAGTTACGTGGACCCCCAAAGGGTCCGTAGTGGCACAGATACGCAGTATTTT
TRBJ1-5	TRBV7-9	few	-	CASSLERQGIHQPQHF	TGTGCCAGCAGCTTAGAGCGGCAGGGGATTCATCAGCCCCAGCATTTT
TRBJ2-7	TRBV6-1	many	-	CASNIQVSYEQYF	TGTGCCAGCAATATACAGGTCTCCTACGAGCAGTACTTC
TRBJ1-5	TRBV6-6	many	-	CASSATRVNQPQHF	TGTGCCAGCAGTGCCACCAGGGTTAATCAGCCCCAGCATTTT
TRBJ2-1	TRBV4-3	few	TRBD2	CASSQDGGGSSNEQFF	TGCGCCAGCAGCCAAGATGGCGGGGGGTCCTCCAATGAGCAGTTCTTC
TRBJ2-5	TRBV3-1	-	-	CASSQTLTGTQYF	TGTGCCAGCAGCCAGACTCTGACCGGGACCCAGTACTTC
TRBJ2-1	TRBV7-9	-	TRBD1	CASSSTRLRDRGGDEQFF	TGTGCCAGCAGCTCCACCCGACTCCGGGACAGGGGTGGGGATGAGCAGTTCTTC
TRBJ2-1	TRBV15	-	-	CATRVKQGPSYNEQFF	TGTGCCACCAGAGTGAAGCAGGGGCCTTCCTACAATGAGCAGTTCTTC
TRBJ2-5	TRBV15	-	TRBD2	CATSRDLVSGGLKTQYF	TGTGCCACCAGCAGAGATCTTGTTAGCGGGGGGTTGAAGACCCAGTACTTC
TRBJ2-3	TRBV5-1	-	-	CASSLLFGGPDTQYF	TGCGCCAGCAGCTTACTCTTTGGTGGACCAGATACGCAGTATTTT
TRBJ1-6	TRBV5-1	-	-	CASSLGMESPLHF	TGCGCCAGCAGCTTGGGTATGGAATCACCCCTCCACTTT
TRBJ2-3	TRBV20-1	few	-	CSASRADTQYF	TGCAGTGCTAGCCGGGCAGATACGCAGTATTTT
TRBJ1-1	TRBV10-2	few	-	CASSELLFPTEAFF	TGCGCCAGCAGTGAGTTATTGTTCCCCACTGAAGCTTTCTTT
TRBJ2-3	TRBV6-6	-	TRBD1	CASRGGWGADTQYF	TGTGCCAGCAGAGGGGGCTGGGGCGCGGATACGCAGTATTTT
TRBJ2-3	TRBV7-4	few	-	CASSLKCTDTQYF	TGTGCCAGCAGCCTGAAATGCACAGATACGCAGTATTTT
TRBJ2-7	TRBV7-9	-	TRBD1	CASSVWDRDYEQYF	TGTGCCAGCAGCGTGTGGGACAGGGACTACGAGCAGTACTTC
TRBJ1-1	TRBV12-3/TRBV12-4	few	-	CASSLGGMGTEAFF	TGTGCCAGCAGTTTAGGGGGAATGGGCACTGAAGCTTTCTTT
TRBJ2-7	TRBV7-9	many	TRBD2	CASSLVSGGPYEQYF	TGTGCCAGCAGCTTAGTAAGCGGGGGACCTTACGAGCAGTACTTC
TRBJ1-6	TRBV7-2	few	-	CASSPTHNSPLHF	TGTGCCAGCAGCCCGACGCATAATTCACCCCTCCACTTT
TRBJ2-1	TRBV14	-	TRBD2	CASSPKRGPYNEQFF	TGTGCCAGCAGCCCGAAGCGGGGTCCCTACAATGAGCAGTTCTTC
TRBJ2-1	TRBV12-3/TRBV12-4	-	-	CASSPPSGTYNEQFF	TGTGCCAGCAGCCCGCCGTCCGGTACCTACAATGAGCAGTTCTTC